This TCR beta chain came from a study of T cell changes during pregnancy in multiple sclerosis. Germline lookup yields CDR1 MNHNS and CDR2 SASEGT. V dropped 4 bases and J dropped 1 base, with 13 bases sitting between them. The CDR3 is 15 residues long. Profiled with immunoSEQ multiplex PCR; TCRdb holds only in-frame clones, not every one. The sample lists 90,000 or so clones; roughly 90% were seen once. The source was peripheral blood, collected in the first trimester of pregnancy. This clonotype originated in a female donor with multiple sclerosis, enrolled in a pregnancy study. The genes are TRBV6-1 and TRBJ1-1, with D hard to call. The CDR3 region is CASSGLTMGNTEAFF. The CDR3 DNA reads TGTGCCAGCAGTGGACTCACGATGGGGAACACTGAAGCTTTCTTT.